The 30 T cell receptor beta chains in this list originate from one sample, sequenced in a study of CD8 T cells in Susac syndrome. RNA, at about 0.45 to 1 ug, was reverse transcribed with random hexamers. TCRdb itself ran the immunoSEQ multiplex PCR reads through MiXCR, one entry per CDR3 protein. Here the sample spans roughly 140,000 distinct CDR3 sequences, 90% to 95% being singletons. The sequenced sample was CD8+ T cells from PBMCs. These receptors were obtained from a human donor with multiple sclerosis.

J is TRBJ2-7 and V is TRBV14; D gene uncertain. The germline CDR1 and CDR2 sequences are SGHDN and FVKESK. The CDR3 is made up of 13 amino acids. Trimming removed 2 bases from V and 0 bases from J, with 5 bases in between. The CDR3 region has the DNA TGTGCCAGCAGCCAATCAGTCTCCTACGAGCAGTACTTC. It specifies CASSQSVSYEQYF.

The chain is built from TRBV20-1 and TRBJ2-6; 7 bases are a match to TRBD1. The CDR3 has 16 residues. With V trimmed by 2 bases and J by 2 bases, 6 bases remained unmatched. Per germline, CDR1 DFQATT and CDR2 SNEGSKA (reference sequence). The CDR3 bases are TGCAGTGCTAGACTGTATGACAGGGCTGGGGCCAACGTCCTGACTTTC. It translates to CSARLYDRAGANVLTF.

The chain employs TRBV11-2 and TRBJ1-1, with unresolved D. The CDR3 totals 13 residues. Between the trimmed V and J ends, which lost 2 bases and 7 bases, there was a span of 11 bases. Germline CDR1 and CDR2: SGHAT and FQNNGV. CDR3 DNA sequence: TGTGCCAGCAGCTTAAACCAGGCCAATGAAGCTTTCTTT. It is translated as CASSLNQANEAFF.

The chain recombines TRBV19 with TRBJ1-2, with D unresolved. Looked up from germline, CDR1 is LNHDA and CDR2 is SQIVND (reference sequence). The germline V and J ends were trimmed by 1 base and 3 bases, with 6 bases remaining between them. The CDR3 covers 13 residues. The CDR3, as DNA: TGTGCCAGTAGTATAGCCCGGGACTATGGCTACACCTTC. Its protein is CASSIARDYGYTF.

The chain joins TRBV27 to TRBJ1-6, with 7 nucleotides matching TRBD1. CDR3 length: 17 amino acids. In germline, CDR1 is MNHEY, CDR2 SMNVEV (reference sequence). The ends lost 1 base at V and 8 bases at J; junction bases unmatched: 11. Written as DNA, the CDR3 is TGTGCCAGCAGTTTATTTCCAGACAGGGAAGTTGATTCACCCCTCCACTTT. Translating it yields CASSLFPDREVDSPLHF.

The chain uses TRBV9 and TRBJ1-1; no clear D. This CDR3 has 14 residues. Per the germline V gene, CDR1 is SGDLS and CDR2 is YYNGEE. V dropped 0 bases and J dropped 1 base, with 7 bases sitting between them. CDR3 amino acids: CASSVDRQNTEAFF. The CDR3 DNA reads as TGTGCCAGCAGCGTAGACCGTCAGAACACTGAAGCTTTCTTT.

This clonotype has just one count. The CDR3 DNA reads as TGTGCCAGCACCCGAGACAATGAGCAGTTCTTC. Protein product: CASTRDNEQFF. The chain recombines TRBV27 with TRBJ2-1; D not certain. The CDR3 spans 11 residues. Trimming took 7 bases from V and 5 from J, leaving 6 bases between them. The germline V gene encodes CDR1 MNHEY and CDR2 SMNVEV (reference sequence).

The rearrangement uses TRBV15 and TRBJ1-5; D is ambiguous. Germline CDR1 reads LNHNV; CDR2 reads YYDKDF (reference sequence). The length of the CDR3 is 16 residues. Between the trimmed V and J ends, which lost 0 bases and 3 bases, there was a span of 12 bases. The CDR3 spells CATSRDRGLANQPQHF. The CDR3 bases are TGTGCCACCAGCAGAGATAGAGGGTTGGCCAATCAGCCCCAGCATTTT.

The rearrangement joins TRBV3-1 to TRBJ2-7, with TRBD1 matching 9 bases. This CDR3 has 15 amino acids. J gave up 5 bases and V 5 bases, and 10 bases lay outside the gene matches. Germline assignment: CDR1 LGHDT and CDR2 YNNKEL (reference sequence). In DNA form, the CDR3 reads TGTGCCAGCAGCTACACCGGACAGGGGAGGGACGAGCAGTACTTC. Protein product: CASSYTGQGRDEQYF.

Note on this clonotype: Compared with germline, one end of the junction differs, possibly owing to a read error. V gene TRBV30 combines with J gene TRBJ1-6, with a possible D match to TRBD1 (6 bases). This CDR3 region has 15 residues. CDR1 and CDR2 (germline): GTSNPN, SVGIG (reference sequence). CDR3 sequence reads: CAWSLPDSSGSPLHF. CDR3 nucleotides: TGTGCCTGGAGTCTACCGGACAGCTCGGGATCACCCCTCCATTTT.

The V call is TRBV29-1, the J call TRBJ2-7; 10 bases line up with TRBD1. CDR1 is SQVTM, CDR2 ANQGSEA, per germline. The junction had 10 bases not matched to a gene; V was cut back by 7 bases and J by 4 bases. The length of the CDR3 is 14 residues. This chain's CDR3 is CSAYLGQGSYEQYF. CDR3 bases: TGCAGCGCTTACTTGGGACAGGGGTCATACGAGCAGTACTTC.

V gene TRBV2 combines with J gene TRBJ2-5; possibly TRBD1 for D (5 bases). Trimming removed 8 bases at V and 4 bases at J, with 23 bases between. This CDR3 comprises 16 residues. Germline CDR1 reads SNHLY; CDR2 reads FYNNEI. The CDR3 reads CASHNWTRFTRETQYF. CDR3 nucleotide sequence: TGTGCCAGCCATAACTGGACAAGATTTACGCGAGAGACCCAGTACTTC.

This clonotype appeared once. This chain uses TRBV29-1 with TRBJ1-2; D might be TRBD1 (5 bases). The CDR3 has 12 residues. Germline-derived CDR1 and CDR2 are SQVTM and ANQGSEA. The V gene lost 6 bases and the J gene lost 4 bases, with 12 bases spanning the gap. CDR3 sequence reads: CSVPGRTYGYTF. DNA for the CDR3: TGCAGCGTGCCGGGACGGACCTATGGCTACACCTTC.

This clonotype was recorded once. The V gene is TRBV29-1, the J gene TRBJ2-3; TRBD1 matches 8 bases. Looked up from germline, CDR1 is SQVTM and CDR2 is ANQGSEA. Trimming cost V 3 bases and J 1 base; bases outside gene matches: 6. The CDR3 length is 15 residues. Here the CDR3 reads CSVDRQGWGTDTQYF. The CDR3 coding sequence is TGCAGCGTTGATAGACAGGGGTGGGGCACAGATACGCAGTATTTT.

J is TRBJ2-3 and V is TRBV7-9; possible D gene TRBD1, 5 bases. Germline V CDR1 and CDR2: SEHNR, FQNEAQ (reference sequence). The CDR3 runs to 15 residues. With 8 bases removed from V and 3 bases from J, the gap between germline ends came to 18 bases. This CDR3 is CASPSGRGRTDTQYF. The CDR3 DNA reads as TGTGCCAGCCCCTCGGGTAGGGGCAGGACAGATACGCAGTATTTT.

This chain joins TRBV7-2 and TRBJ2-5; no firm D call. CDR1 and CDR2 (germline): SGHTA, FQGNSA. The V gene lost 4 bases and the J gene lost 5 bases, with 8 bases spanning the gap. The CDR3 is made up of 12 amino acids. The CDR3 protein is CASSSLRETQYF. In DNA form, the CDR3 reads TGTGCCAGCAGCTCCCTGAGGGAGACCCAGTACTTC.

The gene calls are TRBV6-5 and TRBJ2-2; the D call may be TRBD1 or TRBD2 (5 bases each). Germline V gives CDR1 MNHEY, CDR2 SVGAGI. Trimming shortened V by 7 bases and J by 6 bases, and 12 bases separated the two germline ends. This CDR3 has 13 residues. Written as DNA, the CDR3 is TGTGCCAGCAACCAGGGACCGGCCGGGGAGCTGTTTTTT. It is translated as CASNQGPAGELFF.

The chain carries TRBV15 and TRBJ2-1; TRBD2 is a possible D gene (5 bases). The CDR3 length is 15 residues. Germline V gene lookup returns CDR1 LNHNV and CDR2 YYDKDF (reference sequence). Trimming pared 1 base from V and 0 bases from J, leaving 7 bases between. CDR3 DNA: TGTGCCACCAGCAGAGGAGGGAGCTCCTACAATGAGCAGTTCTTC. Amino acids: CATSRGGSSYNEQFF.

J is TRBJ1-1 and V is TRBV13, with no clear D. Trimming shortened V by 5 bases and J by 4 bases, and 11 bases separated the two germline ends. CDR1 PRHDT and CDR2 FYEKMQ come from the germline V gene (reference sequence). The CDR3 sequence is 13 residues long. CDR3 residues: CASSHRTVTEAFF. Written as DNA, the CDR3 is TGTGCCAGCAGCCACCGGACTGTCACTGAAGCTTTCTTT.

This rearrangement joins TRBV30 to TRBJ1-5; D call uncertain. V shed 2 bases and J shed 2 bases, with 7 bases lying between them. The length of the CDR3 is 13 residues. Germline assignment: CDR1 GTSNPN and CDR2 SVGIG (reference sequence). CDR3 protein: CAWSPFRNQPQHF. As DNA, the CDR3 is TGTGCCTGGAGTCCCTTTCGCAATCAGCCCCAGCATTTT.

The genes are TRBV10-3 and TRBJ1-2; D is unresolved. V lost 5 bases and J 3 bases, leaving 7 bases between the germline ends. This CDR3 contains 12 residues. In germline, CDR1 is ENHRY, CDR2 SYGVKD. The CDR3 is CAISTGDYGYTF. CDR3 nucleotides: TGTGCCATCAGTACTGGGGACTATGGCTACACCTTC.

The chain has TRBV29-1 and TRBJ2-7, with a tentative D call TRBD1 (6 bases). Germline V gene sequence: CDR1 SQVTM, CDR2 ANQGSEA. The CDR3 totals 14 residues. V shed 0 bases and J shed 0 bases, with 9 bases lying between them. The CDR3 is CSVEEAGVSYEQYF. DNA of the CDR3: TGCAGCGTTGAAGAGGCAGGGGTCTCCTACGAGCAGTACTTC.

CDR3 amino acids: CASSEQHKVNYGYTF. The CDR3 nucleotides read TGTGCCAGCAGTGAGCAACACAAAGTTAACTATGGCTACACCTTC. This rearrangement joins TRBV2 to TRBJ1-2; D is unclear. Trimming stripped 3 bases from V and 1 base from J, with 12 bases between. This CDR3 region has 15 residues. Germline V gene data show CDR1 as SNHLY and CDR2 as FYNNEI.

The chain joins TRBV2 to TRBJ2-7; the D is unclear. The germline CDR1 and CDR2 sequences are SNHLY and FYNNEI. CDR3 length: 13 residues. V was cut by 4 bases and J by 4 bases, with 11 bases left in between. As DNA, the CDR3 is TGTGCCAGCAGTGGGAAGACCTTTTACGAGCAGTACTTC. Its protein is CASSGKTFYEQYF.

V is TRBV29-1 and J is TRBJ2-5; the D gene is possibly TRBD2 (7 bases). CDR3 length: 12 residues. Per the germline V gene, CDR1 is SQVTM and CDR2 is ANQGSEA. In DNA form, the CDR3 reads TGCAGTACTAGCGCAGGGGAAGAGACCCAGTACTTC. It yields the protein CSTSAGEETQYF.

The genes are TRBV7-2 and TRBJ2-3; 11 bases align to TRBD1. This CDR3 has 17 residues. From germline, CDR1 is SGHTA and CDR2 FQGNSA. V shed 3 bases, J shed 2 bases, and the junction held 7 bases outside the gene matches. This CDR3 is CASSFPGQGVPTDTQYF. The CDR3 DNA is TGTGCCAGCAGCTTCCCGGGACAGGGGGTCCCCACAGATACGCAGTATTTT.

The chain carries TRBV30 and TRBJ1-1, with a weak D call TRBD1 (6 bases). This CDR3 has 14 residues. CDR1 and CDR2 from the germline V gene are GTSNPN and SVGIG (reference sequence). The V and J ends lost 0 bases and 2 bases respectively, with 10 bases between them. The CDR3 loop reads CAWSVAGENTEAFF. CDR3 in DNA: TGTGCCTGGAGTGTTGCAGGGGAAAACACTGAAGCTTTCTTT.

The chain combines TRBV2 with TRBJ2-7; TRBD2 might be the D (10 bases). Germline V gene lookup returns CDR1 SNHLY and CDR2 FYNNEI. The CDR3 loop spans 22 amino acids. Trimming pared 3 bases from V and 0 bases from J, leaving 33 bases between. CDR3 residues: CASSDSSPGQGDPSGSSYEQYF. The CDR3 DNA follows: TGTGCCAGCAGTGATTCCTCGCCGGGACAGGGCGACCCTAGCGGGAGCTCCTACGAGCAGTACTTC.

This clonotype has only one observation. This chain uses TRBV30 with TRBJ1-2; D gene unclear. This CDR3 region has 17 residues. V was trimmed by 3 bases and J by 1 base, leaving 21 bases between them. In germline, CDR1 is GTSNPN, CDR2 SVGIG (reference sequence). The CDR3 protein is CAWRASHPNRYNYGYTF. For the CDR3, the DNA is TGTGCCTGGAGAGCCTCTCACCCCAACCGGTATAACTATGGCTACACCTTC. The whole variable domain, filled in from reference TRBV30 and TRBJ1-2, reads SQTIHQWPATLVQPVGSPLSLECTVEGTSNPNLYWYRQAAGRGLQLLFYSVGIGQISSEVPQNLSASRPQDRQFILSSKKLLLSDSGFYLCAWRASHPNRYNYGYTFGSGTRLTVV.

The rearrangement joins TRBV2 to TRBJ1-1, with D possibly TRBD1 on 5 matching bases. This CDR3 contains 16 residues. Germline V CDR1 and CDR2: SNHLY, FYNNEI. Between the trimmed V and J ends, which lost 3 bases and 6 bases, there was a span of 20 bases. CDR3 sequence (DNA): TGTGCCAGCAGTGACATGGGTACAGGTCTTTGGGCTGAAGCTTTCTTT. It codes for CASSDMGTGLWAEAFF.